This T cell receptor beta chain originates from a study of response to subunit inactivated influenza vaccine. The study's findings and limits: Authors suggested each seasonal flu vaccination may recruit only limited numbers of new T cells.

Germline CDR1 is ENHRY and CDR2 is SYGVKD. The CDR3 has 12 residues. Trimming stripped 5 bases from V and 8 bases from J, with 9 bases between. In regard to this clonotype: What it binds is unknown.

Each CDR3 protein gets one entry after TCRdb re-called the RT-PCR reads with MiXCR. The sample shows about 160,000 distinct CDR3 sequences, about 11% of them seen only once. This TCR came from a man between 45 and 60 years old who received an inactivated influenza vaccine. Sequenced material: non-naive T cells sorted from PBMCs, taken about 40 days after vaccination. The chain uses TRBV10-3 and TRBJ1-4; D gene uncertain. The CDR3 DNA is TGTGCCATCAGTCTATCTGGGGAAAAACTGTTTTTT. Protein: CAISLSGEKLFF.